There are many counts of the clone carrying this T cell receptor (beta chain). Its antigen is unidentified. Germline V gives CDR1 SEHNR, CDR2 FQNEAQ (reference sequence). Trimming removed 0 bases at V and 8 bases at J, with 8 bases between. The CDR3 sequence is 14 residues long. This record belongs to a study of T-cell memory formation after mild COVID-19. MiXCR, run by TCRdb on the 5' RACE reads, gives a single entry per CDR3 protein. The sample holds roughly 580,000 distinct CDR3 sequences, 18% seen once. General observations from the study: CD4+ clones that contracted lay mainly in CM and EM; CD8+ ones lay in EMRA.

The sequencing sample was made of PBMCs or a T cell subset sorted from them (not recorded which). The chain combines TRBV7-9 with TRBJ1-6; D unclear. This TCR derives from an adult woman who had mild COVID-19 (a few samples of this study predate the infection). Cell type and time point are not known. CDR3 sequence: CASSLAFGDSPLHF. Here the CDR3 DNA reads TGTGCCAGCAGCTTAGCGTTCGGGGATTCACCCCTCCACTTT.